This T cell receptor beta chain was found in a study of T cells expressing NK-cell markers. Study in general: Repertoires of TCR beta were obtained from T cells sorted as CD3+CD56+NKG2C+, CD3+CD56+NKG2C- and CD3+CD56-NKG2C+. The authors sequenced eight donors, of whom seven were HCMV-seropositive and one was seronegative.

The CDR3 is 14 amino acids. Germline V gene sequence: CDR1 SGHDT, CDR2 YYEEEE. As regards this clonotype: The antigen is unknown.

Study-level points and caveats: The CD3+CD56-NKG2C+ fraction of a handful of donors was also led by these clonotypes.

TCR beta cDNA was made by 5'RACE template switching with UMIs. For each CDR3 protein, TCRdb gives one entry from its re-call of the 5' RACE reads, without DNA. Its clone listing holds about 260,000 distinct CDR3 sequences. Source material: blood T cells: a sorted CD56 or NKG2C T cell subset, CD4+ or CD8+ T cells, or bulk PBMC T cells (not recorded which). The TCR sequence derives from a man younger than 35 in good health. The genes are TRBV5-6 and TRBJ2-3. This chain's CDR3 is CASSSGTVTDTQYF.